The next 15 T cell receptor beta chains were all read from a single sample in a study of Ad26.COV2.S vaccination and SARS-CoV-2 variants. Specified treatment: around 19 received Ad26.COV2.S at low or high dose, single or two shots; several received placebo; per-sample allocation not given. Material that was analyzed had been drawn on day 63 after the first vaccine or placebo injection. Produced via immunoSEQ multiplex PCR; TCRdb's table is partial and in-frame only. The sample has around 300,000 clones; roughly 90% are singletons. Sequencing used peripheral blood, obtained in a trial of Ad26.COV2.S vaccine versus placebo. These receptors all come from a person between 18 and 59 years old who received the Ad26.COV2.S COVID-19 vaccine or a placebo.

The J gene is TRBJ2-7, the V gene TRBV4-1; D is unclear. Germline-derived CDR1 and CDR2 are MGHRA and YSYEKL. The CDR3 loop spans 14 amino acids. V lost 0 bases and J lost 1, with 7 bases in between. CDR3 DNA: TGCGCCAGCAGCCAAGAGGCAGCTTCCTACGAGCAGTACTTC. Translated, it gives CASSQEAASYEQYF.

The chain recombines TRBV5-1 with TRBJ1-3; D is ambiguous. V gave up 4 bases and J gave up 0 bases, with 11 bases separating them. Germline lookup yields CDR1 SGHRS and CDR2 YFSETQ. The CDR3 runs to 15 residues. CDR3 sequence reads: CASSPSFASGNTIYF. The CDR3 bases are TGCGCCAGCAGCCCATCCTTTGCCTCTGGAAACACCATATATTTT.

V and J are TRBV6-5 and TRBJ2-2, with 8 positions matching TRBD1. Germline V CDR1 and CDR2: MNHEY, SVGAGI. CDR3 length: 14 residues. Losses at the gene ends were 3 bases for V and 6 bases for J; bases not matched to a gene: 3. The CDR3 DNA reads TGTGCCAGCAGTTATCAGGGGGCGGCCGGGGAGCTGTTTTTT. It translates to CASSYQGAAGELFF.

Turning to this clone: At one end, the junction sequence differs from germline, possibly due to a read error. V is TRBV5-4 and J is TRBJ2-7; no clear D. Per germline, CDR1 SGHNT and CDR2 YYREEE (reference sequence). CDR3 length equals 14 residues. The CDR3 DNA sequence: TGTGCCAGCACCTTGGATTCCCGCTCCTACGAGCAGTACTTC. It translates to CASTLDSRSYEQYF.

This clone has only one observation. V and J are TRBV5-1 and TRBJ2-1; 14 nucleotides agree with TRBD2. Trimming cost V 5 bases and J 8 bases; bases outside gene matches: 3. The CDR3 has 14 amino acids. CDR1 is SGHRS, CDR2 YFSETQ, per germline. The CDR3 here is CASSRGLAGDEQFF. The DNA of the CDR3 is TGCGCCAGCAGTAGGGGACTAGCGGGAGATGAGCAGTTCTTC.

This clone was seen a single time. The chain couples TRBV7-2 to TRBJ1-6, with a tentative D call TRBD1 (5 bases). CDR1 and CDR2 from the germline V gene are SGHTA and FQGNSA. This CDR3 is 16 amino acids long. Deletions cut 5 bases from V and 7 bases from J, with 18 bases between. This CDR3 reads CASSPWGVGLNSPLHF. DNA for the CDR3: TGTGCCAGCAGCCCATGGGGGGTAGGGCTAAATTCACCCCTCCACTTT.

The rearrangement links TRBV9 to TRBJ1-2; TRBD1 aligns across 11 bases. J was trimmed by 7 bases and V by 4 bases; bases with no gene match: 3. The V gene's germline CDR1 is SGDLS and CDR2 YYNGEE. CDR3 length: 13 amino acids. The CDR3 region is CASSTDRGLGYTF. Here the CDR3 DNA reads TGTGCCAGCAGCACGGACAGGGGGCTTGGCTACACCTTC.

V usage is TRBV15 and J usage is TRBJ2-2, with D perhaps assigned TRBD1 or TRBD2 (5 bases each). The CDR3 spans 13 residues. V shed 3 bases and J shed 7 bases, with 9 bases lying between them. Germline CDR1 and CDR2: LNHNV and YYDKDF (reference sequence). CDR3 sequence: CATSSEGSGELFF. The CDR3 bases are TGTGCCACCAGCAGTGAGGGGAGCGGGGAGCTGTTTTTT.

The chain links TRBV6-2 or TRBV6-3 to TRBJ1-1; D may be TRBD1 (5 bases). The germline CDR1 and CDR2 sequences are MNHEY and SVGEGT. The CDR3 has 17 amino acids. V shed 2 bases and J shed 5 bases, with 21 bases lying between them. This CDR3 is CASSYPGTKIGWTEAFF. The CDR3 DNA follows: TGTGCCAGCAGTTACCCCGGGACGAAAATTGGGTGGACTGAAGCTTTCTTT.

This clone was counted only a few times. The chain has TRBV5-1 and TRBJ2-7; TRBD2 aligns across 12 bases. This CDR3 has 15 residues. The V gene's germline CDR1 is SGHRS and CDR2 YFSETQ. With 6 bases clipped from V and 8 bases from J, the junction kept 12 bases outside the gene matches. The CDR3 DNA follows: TGCGCCAGCACTACATTTTCTAGCGGGGGGGCGAAGCAGTACTTC. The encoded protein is CASTTFSSGGAKQYF.

The CDR3 protein is CASSLGRGRGNTEAFF. CDR3 nucleotides: TGTGCCAGCAGCTTAGGCAGGGGTCGCGGGAACACTGAAGCTTTCTTT. The chain links TRBV7-9 to TRBJ1-1; D possibly corresponds to TRBD1 (6 bases). The germline gives CDR1 SEHNR, CDR2 FQNEAQ (reference sequence). This CDR3 is built from 16 residues. Trimming shortened V by 1 base and J by 1 base, and 13 bases separated the two germline ends.

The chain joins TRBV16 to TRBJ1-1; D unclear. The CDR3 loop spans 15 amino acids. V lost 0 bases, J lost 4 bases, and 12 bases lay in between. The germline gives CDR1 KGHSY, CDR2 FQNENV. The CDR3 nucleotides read TGTGCCAGCAGCCAATCCGGGCTTATGGGCACTGAAGCTTTCTTT. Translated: CASSQSGLMGTEAFF.

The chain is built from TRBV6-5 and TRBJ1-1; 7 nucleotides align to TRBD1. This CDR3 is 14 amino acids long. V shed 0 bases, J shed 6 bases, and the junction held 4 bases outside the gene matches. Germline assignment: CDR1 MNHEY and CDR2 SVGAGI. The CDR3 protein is CASSYSTGPSEAFF. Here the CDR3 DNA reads TGTGCCAGCAGTTACTCGACAGGGCCCTCTGAAGCTTTCTTT.

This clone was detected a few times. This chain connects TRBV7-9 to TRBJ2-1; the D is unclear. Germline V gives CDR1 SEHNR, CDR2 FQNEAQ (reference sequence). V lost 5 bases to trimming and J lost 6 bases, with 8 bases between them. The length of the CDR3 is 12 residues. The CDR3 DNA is TGTGCCAGCAGCCCGGTCAGCAATGAGCAGTTCTTC. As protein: CASSPVSNEQFF. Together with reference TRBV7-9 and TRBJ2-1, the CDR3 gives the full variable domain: DTGVSQNPRHKITKRGQNVTFRCDPISEHNRLYWYRQTLGQGPEFLTYFQNEAQLEKSRLLSDRFSAERPKGSFSTLEIQRTEQGDSAMYLCASSPVSNEQFFGPGTRLTVL.

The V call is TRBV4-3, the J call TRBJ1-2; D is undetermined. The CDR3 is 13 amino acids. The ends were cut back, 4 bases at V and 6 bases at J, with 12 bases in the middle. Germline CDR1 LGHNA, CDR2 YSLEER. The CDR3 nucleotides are TGCGCCAGCAGCCTAAGGGAGGGTGATGGCTACACCTTC. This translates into CASSLREGDGYTF.